This TCR beta chain was identified during a study of T-cell memory formation after mild COVID-19. This clonotype was observed a handful of times. After 5'RACE with constant-segment primers, TCR alpha and TCR beta cDNA libraries carrying sample barcodes and UMIs were obtained. MiXCR was run by TCRdb on the 5' RACE reads, yielding one entry per CDR3 protein. The sample has about half a million distinct CDR3 sequences; 18% are singletons. The germline gives CDR1 SQVTM, CDR2 ANQGSEA. Trimming took 2 bases from V and 6 from J, leaving 6 bases between them. The CDR3 has 11 residues. The sample consisted of PBMCs or a T cell subset sorted from them (not recorded which). The chain employs TRBV29-1 and TRBJ2-3, with D tentatively TRBD2 (5 bases). The TCR originated in an adult woman who had mild COVID-19 (a few samples of this study predate the infection). Cell type and time point are not known. CDR3 sequence: CSVESGDTQYF. The CDR3 DNA reads TGCAGCGTTGAATCGGGGGATACGCAGTATTTT.